One and the same sample provided the 25 T cell receptor beta chains below, sequenced in a study of T cells in Graves' hyperthyroidism and ophthalmopathy. TCR beta CDR3 sequences were amplified from RNA transcripts. HTBI primers drove first-round RT-PCR of the TCR CDR3. Using its own MiXCR run on the multiplex PCR reads, TCRdb lists one record per CDR3 protein. This table holds 550,000 to 850,000 distinct CDR3 sequences, roughly a sixth found once. The sequencing sample was made of blood. These TCRs come from a woman aged 45-60 years with Graves' hyperthyroidism that later progressed to Graves' ophthalmopathy.

This clonotype was seen many times. The chain employs TRBV5-1 and TRBJ2-2; 9 bases match TRBD1. With V trimmed by 3 bases and J by 7 bases, 10 bases remained unmatched. Germline CDR1 reads SGHRS; CDR2 reads YFSETQ. The CDR3 sequence is 16 residues long. CDR3 loop: CASSSLTGGSGGELFF. In DNA, the CDR3 is TGCGCCAGCAGCTCGCTTACAGGGGGCTCTGGCGGGGAGCTGTTTTTT.

This clonotype came up many times. This sequence joins TRBV15 and TRBJ2-5; D is ambiguous. The V gene lost 3 bases and the J gene lost 3 bases, with 14 bases spanning the gap. Germline loops: CDR1 LNHNV, CDR2 YYDKDF (reference sequence). The CDR3 covers 15 residues. CDR3 in amino acids: CATSSTGSHEETQYF. The CDR3 bases are TGTGCCACCAGCAGTACCGGATCGCACGAAGAGACCCAGTACTTC.

With regard to this clonotype: Being one base from a much bigger clone, this may be a read error. This chain joins TRBV18 and TRBJ1-2; D not resolved. The length of the CDR3 is 14 residues. Germline CDR1 reads KGHSH; CDR2 reads LQKENI. The CDR3 DNA reads TGTGCCAGCTCACCACCGGACCGACTCTATAGCTACACCTTC. It encodes CASSPPDRLYSYTF.

The rearrangement uses TRBV28 and TRBJ2-7; the D is unclear. The CDR3 covers 15 residues. Germline V gene data show CDR1 as MDHEN and CDR2 as SYDVKM. V lost 1 base to trimming and J lost 0 bases, with 10 bases between them. Written as DNA, the CDR3 is TGTGCCAGCAGTTTATTGCAGGCCAGCTCCTACGAGCAGTACTTC. Protein product: CASSLLQASSYEQYF.

At least ten counts were recorded for this clonotype. The chain carries TRBV12-3 or TRBV12-4 and TRBJ2-5, with no clear D. The germline V and J ends were trimmed by 5 bases and 1 base, with 8 bases remaining between them. The CDR3 runs 13 residues. As DNA, the CDR3 is TGTGCCAGCAGTCCCTCGGCCCAAGAGACCCAGTACTTC. Protein: CASSPSAQETQYF.

This clonotype was observed many times. The V gene is TRBV7-2, the J gene TRBJ2-1; 8 positions match TRBD1. The CDR3 is 16 residues long. J gave up 6 bases and V 2 bases, and 9 bases lay outside the gene matches. Germline V lookup: CDR1 SGHTA, CDR2 FQGNSA. The CDR3 protein is CASSLRGQGAFNEQFF. The CDR3 nucleotides read TGTGCCAGCAGCTTAAGGGGGCAGGGGGCATTCAATGAGCAGTTCTTC.

The gene calls are TRBV19 and TRBJ1-1, with TRBD1 matching over 7 bases. CDR3 length: 16 amino acids. Germline values: CDR1 LNHDA, CDR2 SQIVND (reference sequence). V was clipped by 0 bases and J by 5 bases; unmatched bases: 9. The CDR3 bases are TGTGCCAGTAGTATAGAAGGAGGACAGGCGAGGACTGAAGCTTTCTTT. Translated: CASSIEGGQARTEAFF.

This clonotype was seen ten or more times. V and J are TRBV5-6 and TRBJ2-7; D perhaps matches TRBD2 (6 bases). The CDR3 is made up of 15 amino acids. Trimming removed 1 base from V and 3 bases from J, with 14 bases in between. In germline, CDR1 is SGHDT, CDR2 YYEEEE. The CDR3 is CASSLSGRKYYEQYF. DNA for the CDR3: TGTGCCAGCAGCTTGAGTGGGAGGAAATACTACGAGCAGTACTTC.

This clonotype was observed many times. This sequence joins TRBV7-2 and TRBJ2-5; TRBD2 agrees at 10 bases. Germline V gene lookup returns CDR1 SGHTA and CDR2 FQGNSA. The CDR3 is 13 amino acids. V dropped 5 bases and J dropped 9; count of bases not matched to a gene: 6. For the CDR3, the DNA is TGTGCCAGCAGCCCAGGCCTAGCGGGGGCCCAGTACTTC. Protein product: CASSPGLAGAQYF.

This clonotype was observed a handful of times. The chain uses TRBV5-5 and TRBJ2-3; D could derive from TRBD1 or TRBD2 (5 bases each). CDR3 length: 15 residues. Germline V gene lookup returns CDR1 SGHKS and CDR2 YYEKEE (reference sequence). With 5 bases removed from V and 6 bases from J, the gap between germline ends came to 19 bases. CDR3 region: CASRPGTPIFDTQYF. The DNA for the CDR3 is TGTGCCAGCAGGCCCGGGACGCCGATTTTTGATACGCAGTATTTT.

The chain employs TRBV9 and TRBJ2-5, with 7 bases matching TRBD2. Trimming removed 0 bases from V and 3 bases from J; junction bases left unmatched: 2. The CDR3 sequence is 14 residues long. Germline V gives CDR1 SGDLS, CDR2 YYNGEE. DNA of the CDR3: TGTGCCAGCAGCGTAGTGGCGGGGGAAGAGACCCAGTACTTC. Amino acid sequence: CASSVVAGEETQYF.

Comments on this clonotype: At one boundary the junction diverges from the germline segment, which might be a read error. V gene TRBV6-4 combines with J gene TRBJ1-1, with D tentatively TRBD1 (5 bases). Germline V gene lookup returns CDR1 MRHNA and CDR2 SNTAGT. The CDR3 spans 14 residues. The CDR3 loop reads CASSDFRVNAEAFF. The CDR3 nucleotides read TGTGCCAGCAGTGATTTCAGGGTGAACGCTGAAGCTTTCTTT.

The rearrangement uses TRBV6-5 and TRBJ2-3; 12 bases align to TRBD2. Germline V CDR1 and CDR2: MNHEY, SVGAGI. With V trimmed by 5 bases and J by 6 bases, 6 bases remained unmatched. This CDR3 region has 15 residues. The CDR3 bases are TGTGCCAGCAGTACTAGCGGGGGGCCCGCGGATACGCAGTATTTT. Residues: CASSTSGGPADTQYF.

This clonotype appeared once. V gene TRBV29-1 combines with J gene TRBJ2-3, with no clear D. This CDR3 is 17 amino acids long. Germline V gene data show CDR1 as SQVTM and CDR2 as ANQGSEA. The ends were cut back, 1 base at V and 2 bases at J, with 19 bases in the middle. The CDR3 bases are TGCAGCGTTGAAGTTTCGACCTGGGAACAAGTCACAGATACGCAGTATTTT. It yields the protein CSVEVSTWEQVTDTQYF.

There are many counts of this clonotype. This chain connects TRBV5-1 to TRBJ2-3; D is perhaps TRBD1 (6 bases). From germline, CDR1 is SGHRS and CDR2 YFSETQ. CDR3 size: 15 residues. Between the trimmed V and J ends, which lost 0 bases and 2 bases, there was a span of 10 bases. CDR3 in DNA: TGCGCCAGCAGCTTGGAGGACAGAGACACAGATACGCAGTATTTT. Translating gives CASSLEDRDTDTQYF.

This chain links TRBV19 with TRBJ1-2, with D uncertain. The V gene's germline CDR1 is LNHDA and CDR2 SQIVND (reference sequence). V lost 3 bases, J lost 2 bases, and 19 bases lay in between. The CDR3 has 17 residues. CDR3 sequence: CASSMIGGRGYNYGYTF. The CDR3 DNA sequence: TGTGCCAGTAGTATGATAGGAGGGCGAGGTTACAACTATGGCTACACCTTC.

This chain's CDR3 is CASSLGTGIPYEQYF. The CDR3 DNA follows: TGTGCCAGCAGCTTAGGGACAGGAATTCCCTACGAGCAGTACTTC. This rearrangement joins TRBV7-2 to TRBJ2-7, with 7 positions matching TRBD1. Losses at the gene ends were 1 base for V and 2 bases for J; bases not matched to a gene: 5. The CDR3 consists of 15 residues. Germline CDR1 SGHTA, CDR2 FQGNSA.

This clonotype was seen many times. The chain links TRBV10-3 to TRBJ1-5; a weak D match, TRBD1 (6 bases). CDR1 and CDR2 (germline): ENHRY, SYGVKD. The CDR3 spans 13 residues. V gave up 2 bases and J gave up 4 bases, with 6 bases separating them. This CDR3 is CAISETGNQPQHF. The CDR3 region has the DNA TGTGCCATCAGTGAGACAGGGAATCAGCCCCAGCATTTT.

V gene TRBV19 combines with J gene TRBJ2-5; D gene ambiguous. V was clipped by 3 bases and J by 7 bases, with 9 bases between them. The CDR3 runs to 12 residues. Germline CDR1 LNHDA, CDR2 SQIVND (reference sequence). CDR3 bases: TGTGCCAGTAGTATTGAAGGTGGGACCCAGTACTTC. It specifies CASSIEGGTQYF.

Only a few counts were recorded for this clonotype. The genes are TRBV20-1 and TRBJ1-5; D gene unclear. Germline V gives CDR1 DFQATT, CDR2 SNEGSKA (reference sequence). The CDR3 totals 16 residues. V was shortened by 1 base and J by 0 bases, with 13 bases between the two germline ends. The CDR3 loop reads CSARAADGNSNQPQHF. The CDR3 DNA reads TGCAGTGCTAGAGCGGCGGACGGCAATAGCAATCAGCCCCAGCATTTT.

This chain links TRBV19 with TRBJ2-1; 9 positions match TRBD1. CDR3 length: 15 amino acids. V lost 5 bases to trimming and J lost 7 bases; unmatched junction nucleotides: 9. Germline V gene lookup returns CDR1 LNHDA and CDR2 SQIVND (reference sequence). The CDR3 protein is CASSATGGAGNEQFF. The CDR3 DNA reads TGTGCCAGTAGTGCAACAGGGGGCGCTGGGAATGAGCAGTTCTTC.

The gene calls are TRBV18 and TRBJ2-7, with D possibly being TRBD1 (5 bases). The germline V gene encodes CDR1 KGHSH and CDR2 LQKENI. The V end lost 0 bases, the J end lost 3 bases, and 12 bases lay between the germline ends. This CDR3 is 15 amino acids long. Here the CDR3 DNA reads TGTGCCAGCTCACCACCCGCAGGGCAGGACTACGAGCAGTACTTC. This gives the protein CASSPPAGQDYEQYF.

This chain connects TRBV6-2 or TRBV6-3 to TRBJ2-7; TRBD1 aligns across 8 bases. Germline values: CDR1 MNHEY, CDR2 SVGEGT. J was trimmed by 1 base and V by 2 bases; bases with no gene match: 4. The CDR3 is made up of 15 amino acids. This CDR3 reads CASSYGTGFSYEQYF. The DNA of the CDR3 is TGTGCCAGCAGTTACGGGACAGGTTTTTCCTACGAGCAGTACTTC.

There are many counts of this clonotype. V and J are TRBV2 and TRBJ1-2; 9 bases map to TRBD1. V dropped 4 bases and J dropped 8; count of bases not matched to a gene: 11. Germline-derived CDR1 and CDR2 are SNHLY and FYNNEI. The CDR3 has 15 amino acids. This CDR3 reads CASSGDRAIVGGYTF. Here the CDR3 DNA reads TGTGCCAGCAGTGGGGACAGGGCCATCGTCGGGGGCTACACCTTC.

This clonotype showed up many times. This chain uses TRBV3-1 with TRBJ2-1; 14 nucleotides line up with TRBD2. V lost 6 bases, J lost 8 bases, and 6 bases stayed unmatched. The CDR3 runs 15 residues. Germline-derived CDR1 and CDR2 are LGHDT and YNNKEL (reference sequence). The CDR3 loop is CASSRGLAGVYEQFF. CDR3 nucleotide sequence: TGTGCCAGCAGTCGGGGACTAGCGGGAGTGTATGAGCAGTTCTTC.